This TCR beta chain was sequenced in a study of T cell repertoires in cytomegalovirus infection. The wider study: Carrying CMV and the relevant HLA type showed in public TCR beta signatures. Overall study results and limits: Clonotype analysis showed dominance of the ex vivo response by HLA-C-restricted CMV-specific TCR beta clonotypes.

Via MiXCR, TCRdb re-called the reads, giving one row per CDR3 protein. Counted here are fewer than 350,000 distinct CDR3 sequences, more than 8% occurring once; the ten biggest clones make up 3.5% to 4.5%. As for this clonotype: Antigen specificity is unknown.

CDR1 is KGHDR, CDR2 SFDVKD, per germline. The CDR3 has 16 amino acids. V lost 5 bases and J lost 8; bases outside the gene matches: 8. V and J are TRBV24-1 and TRBJ2-1; TRBD2 matches at 13 bases. Material: PBMCs. The sequence came from a human donor in good health (CMV status not recorded). Some clones in this sample may be carry-over from other donors' samples. DNA of the CDR3: TGTGCCACCAGTGCCCCGGGACTAGCGGGACCCCATGAGCAGTTCTTC. Protein product: CATSAPGLAGPHEQFF.